The 15 T cell receptor beta chains reported below all come from one sample, sequenced in a study of blood T cell repertoires in COVID-19. Using immunoSEQ multiplex PCR, the repertoire was profiled, and TCRdb retains in-frame clones only, with some absent. Of 190,000 or so clones listed, over 80% are singletons. Specimen: PBMCs or T cells enriched from blood (not recorded which). The receptors shown here come from a man aged 18 to 30 with acute COVID-19.

V and J are TRBV28 and TRBJ1-6; D uncertain. The V and J ends lost 5 bases and 3 bases respectively, with 8 bases between them. This CDR3 contains 14 residues. Germline lookup yields CDR1 MDHEN and CDR2 SYDVKM. CDR3 bases: TGTGCCAGCAGTCGTGGCCGCTATAATTCACCCCTCCACTTT. Amino acid sequence: CASSRGRYNSPLHF.

The V gene is TRBV4-3, the J gene TRBJ1-1, with a possible D match to TRBD1 (5 bases). There are 15 residues in the CDR3. The V and J ends lost 1 base and 4 bases respectively, with 13 bases between them. Per germline, CDR1 LGHNA and CDR2 YSLEER. CDR3 region: CASSQGQGGVTEAFF. CDR3 in DNA: TGCGCCAGCAGCCAAGGTCAGGGCGGGGTCACTGAAGCTTTCTTT.

V usage is TRBV6-5 and J usage is TRBJ1-1; unclear D gene. CDR1 and CDR2 from the germline V gene are MNHEY and SVGAGI. This CDR3 contains 12 residues. V lost 6 bases and J lost 3, with 8 bases in between. The CDR3 region is CASSQRHTEAFF. The DNA of the CDR3 is TGTGCCAGCAGCCAGCGGCACACTGAAGCTTTCTTT.

The gene calls are TRBV29-1 and TRBJ1-1; no reliable D call. Between the trimmed V and J ends, which lost 6 bases and 12 bases, there was a span of 8 bases. Germline V CDR1 and CDR2: SQVTM, ANQGSEA. This CDR3 is built from 8 residues. This CDR3 is CSVPVSFF. The CDR3 DNA reads as TGCAGCGTCCCCGTCTCTTTCTTT.

The V call is TRBV28, the J call TRBJ2-3; the D is unclear. Trimming removed 1 base from V and 2 bases from J, with 7 bases in between. The CDR3 has 14 residues. Germline assignment: CDR1 MDHEN and CDR2 SYDVKM. CDR3 protein: CASSLYRITDTQYF. The CDR3 nucleotides read TGTGCCAGCAGTTTATACAGAATCACAGATACGCAGTATTTT.

This chain links TRBV29-1 with TRBJ1-6; 8 nucleotides align to TRBD1. The V and J ends lost 6 bases and 10 bases, in that order; junction bases with no gene match: 8. CDR1 and CDR2 from the germline V gene are SQVTM and ANQGSEA. CDR3 length equals 13 residues. CDR3 bases: TGCAGCGTGACACAGGGGGAGGCGTCACCCCTCCACTTT. The encoded protein is CSVTQGEASPLHF.

The chain recombines TRBV7-2 with TRBJ2-2; 8 bases line up with TRBD2. The germline gives CDR1 SGHTA, CDR2 FQGNSA. CDR3 length equals 14 residues. V trimming: 1 base; J trimming: 15 bases; junction bases outside the gene matches: 10. CDR3 amino acids: CASSLVTAGEGMFF. Written as DNA, the CDR3 is TGTGCCAGCAGCTTAGTAACAGCGGGAGAGGGGATGTTTTTT.

This clone appeared once. V is TRBV7-9 and J is TRBJ2-7; TRBD1 might be the D (5 bases). V dropped 4 bases and J dropped 3 bases, with 22 bases sitting between them. The germline CDR1 and CDR2 sequences are SEHNR and FQNEAQ (reference sequence). The CDR3 is 17 amino acids. Here the CDR3 reads CASSSTITRQGDYEQYF. The CDR3, as DNA: TGTGCCAGCAGCTCCACAATTACTCGGCAGGGTGACTACGAGCAGTACTTC.

V and J are TRBV28 and TRBJ1-5; D possibly corresponds to TRBD1 (5 bases). The V end lost 6 bases, the J end lost 11 bases, and 11 bases lay between the germline ends. Germline V gene sequence: CDR1 MDHEN, CDR2 SYDVKM. The CDR3 sequence is 11 residues long. The CDR3 DNA reads TGTGCCAGCAGATTGGGGGGAACCCAGCATTTT. This codes for CASRLGGTQHF.

V usage is TRBV5-4 and J usage is TRBJ2-1; the D is unclear. Germline V lookup: CDR1 SGHNT, CDR2 YYREEE (reference sequence). The CDR3 totals 12 residues. V shed 0 bases and J shed 6 bases, with 4 bases lying between them. The CDR3 spells CASSLDSNEQFF. The CDR3, as DNA: TGTGCCAGCAGCTTGGACAGCAATGAGCAGTTCTTC.

The chain carries TRBV27 and TRBJ1-5; tentatively, D is TRBD1 (6 bases). Deletions cut 3 bases from V and 0 bases from J, with 15 bases between. CDR3 length: 17 amino acids. The V gene's germline CDR1 is MNHEY and CDR2 SMNVEV (reference sequence). CDR3 sequence: CASSFPGTPNSNQPQHF. As DNA, the CDR3 is TGTGCCAGCAGTTTCCCCGGGACACCGAATAGCAATCAGCCCCAGCATTTT.

The V call is TRBV30, the J call TRBJ1-5; D ambiguous. The germline V gene encodes CDR1 GTSNPN and CDR2 SVGIG (reference sequence). Trimming took off 4 bases at V and 2 bases at J, with 15 bases between the two ends. This CDR3 comprises 15 residues. The CDR3 coding sequence is TGTGCCTGGACCCCCGGAGGGTTTGGCAATCAGCCCCAGCATTTT. As protein: CAWTPGGFGNQPQHF.

V and J are TRBV27 and TRBJ2-3; D unclear. The germline V gene has CDR1 MNHEY and CDR2 SMNVEV (reference sequence). CDR3 length: 13 residues. Deletions cut 2 bases from V and 0 bases from J, with 3 bases between. Here the CDR3 DNA reads TGTGCCAGCAGTTTACGGAGCACAGATACGCAGTATTTT. Its protein product is CASSLRSTDTQYF.

J is TRBJ2-3 and V is TRBV5-6, with TRBD1 identical over 8 bases. CDR1 and CDR2 from the germline V gene are SGHDT and YYEEEE. The CDR3 loop spans 15 amino acids. V was pared by 7 bases and J by 1 base, with 8 bases of the junction left unmatched. CDR3 DNA: TGTGCCAGCTCTACGACAGGGGTAGGCACAGATACGCAGTATTTT. Translating gives CASSTTGVGTDTQYF.

In its sample, this clone was seen once. The V gene is TRBV5-1, the J gene TRBJ2-3; 10 nucleotides align to TRBD1. Germline trimming cut 0 bases from V and 0 bases from J; bases unmatched to any gene: 4. The CDR3 has 17 amino acids. Germline values: CDR1 SGHRS, CDR2 YFSETQ. The DNA for the CDR3 is TGCGCCAGCAGCTTGGGACAGGGGGCACTCAGCACAGATACGCAGTATTTT. Translated, it gives CASSLGQGALSTDTQYF.